This T cell receptor (beta chain) was sequenced during a study of blood T cells in healthy people across ages. This CDR3 is built from 15 residues. Trimming shortened V by 1 base and J by 4 bases, and 14 bases separated the two germline ends. Germline V gene sequence: CDR1 LGHDT, CDR2 YNNKEL (reference sequence). A sample-barcoded 5' primer and a J-beta primer mix were used in a second PCR of roughly 7 to 11 cycles. TCRdb re-analysed the 5' RACE reads in MiXCR, keeping a single row per CDR3 protein. Of about 730,000 distinct CDR3 sequences in the sample, roughly 45% are singletons; the top ten hold roughly 20%.

The receptor was derived from a woman in her sixties or seventies in good health. This chain connects TRBV3-1 to TRBJ2-7; D not resolved. Specimen: blood. CDR3 DNA sequence: TGTGCCAGCAGCCAAGGTCGGGCTCGCGAATACGAGCAGTACTTC. Translated: CASSQGRAREYEQYF.